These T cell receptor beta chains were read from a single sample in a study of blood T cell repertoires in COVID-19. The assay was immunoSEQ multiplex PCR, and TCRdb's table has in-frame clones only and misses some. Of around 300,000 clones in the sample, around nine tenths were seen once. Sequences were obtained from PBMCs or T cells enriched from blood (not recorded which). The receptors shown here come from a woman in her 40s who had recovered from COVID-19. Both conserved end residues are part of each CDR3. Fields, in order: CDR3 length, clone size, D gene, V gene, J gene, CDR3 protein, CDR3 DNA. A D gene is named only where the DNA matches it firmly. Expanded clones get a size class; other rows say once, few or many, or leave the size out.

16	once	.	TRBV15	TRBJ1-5	CATSSGARGKNQPQHF	TGTGCCACCAGCAGTGGGGCCCGGGGGAAGAATCAGCCCCAGCATTTT
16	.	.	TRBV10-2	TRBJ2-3	CASSEGHSLSTDTQYF	TGCGCCAGCAGTGAAGGCCACAGCCTGAGCACAGATACGCAGTATTTT
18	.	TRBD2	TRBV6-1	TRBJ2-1	CASSEMGLAWYSVNEQFF	TGTGCCAGCAGTGAAATGGGACTAGCATGGTATTCGGTTAATGAGCAGTTCTTC
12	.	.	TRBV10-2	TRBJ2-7	CASSVEGYEQYF	TGCGCCAGCAGTGTCGAGGGATACGAGCAGTACTTC
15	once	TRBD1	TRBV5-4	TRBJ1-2	CASSPGQGFEYGYTF	TGTGCCAGCAGCCCCGGACAGGGGTTCGAATATGGCTACACCTTC
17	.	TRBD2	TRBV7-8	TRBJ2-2	CASSTLAGELNTGELFF	TGTGCCAGCAGCACCTTAGCGGGGGAGTTGAACACCGGGGAGCTGTTTTTT
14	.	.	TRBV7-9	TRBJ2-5	CASSLVLSQETQYF	TGTGCCAGCAGCTTAGTGCTATCCCAAGAGACCCAGTACTTC
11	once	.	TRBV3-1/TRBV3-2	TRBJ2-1	CASSQGGRQFF	TGTGCCAGCAGCCAAGGAGGGCGCCAGTTCTTC
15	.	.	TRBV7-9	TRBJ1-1	CASSKGGLLNTEAFF	TGTGCCAGCAGCAAAGGGGGGCTTTTGAACACTGAAGCTTTCTTT
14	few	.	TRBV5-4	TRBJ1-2	CASSSAQGAYGYTF	TGTGCCAGCAGCTCGGCACAGGGAGCCTATGGCTACACCTTC
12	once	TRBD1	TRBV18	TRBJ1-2	CASSPGDRGKTF	TGTGCCAGCTCACCAGGGGACAGGGGGAAAACCTTC
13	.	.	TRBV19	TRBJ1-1	CASSSVPNTEAFF	TGTGCCAGTAGCTCAGTACCTAACACTGAAGCTTTCTTT
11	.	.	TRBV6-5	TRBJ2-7	CASSRGIEQYF	TGTGCCAGCAGCCGGGGGATCGAGCAGTACTTC
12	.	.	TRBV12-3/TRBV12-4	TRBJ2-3	CASSLEAVTQYF	TGTGCCAGCAGTTTGGAAGCGGTTACGCAGTATTTT
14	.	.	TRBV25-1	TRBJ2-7	CASRPNRATYEQYF	TGTGCCAGCAGACCCAACAGGGCTACCTACGAGCAGTACTTC
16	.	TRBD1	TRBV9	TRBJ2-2	CASSVGAGGMTGELFF	TGTGCCAGCAGCGTAGGGGCAGGGGGTATGACCGGGGAGCTGTTTTTT
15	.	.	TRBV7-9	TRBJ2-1	CASSPGSGFGNEQFF	TGTGCCAGCAGCCCCGGGAGTGGGTTTGGCAATGAGCAGTTCTTC
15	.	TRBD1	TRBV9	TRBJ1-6	CASSVVKGAYSPLHF	TGTGCCAGCAGCGTAGTGAAGGGGGCGTATTCACCCCTCCACTTT
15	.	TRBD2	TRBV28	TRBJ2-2	CASSLILAGTGELFF	TGTGCCAGCAGTTTAATTCTAGCGGGCACCGGGGAGCTGTTTTTT
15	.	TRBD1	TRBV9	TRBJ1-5	CASSVDPGQNQPQHF	TGTGCCAGCAGCGTAGATCCGGGACAGAATCAGCCCCAGCATTTT
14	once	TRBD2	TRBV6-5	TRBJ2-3	CASTWTSGTDTQYF	TGTGCCAGCACCTGGACTAGCGGCACAGATACGCAGTATTTT
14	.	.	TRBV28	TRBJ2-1	CASSFYISYNEQFF	TGTGCCAGCAGTTTTTATATTTCCTACAATGAGCAGTTCTTC